One sample yielded the 15 T cell receptor beta chains listed below, sequenced in a study of T cells in Graves' hyperthyroidism and ophthalmopathy. What was amplified from RNA transcripts were TCR beta CDR3 regions. First-round RT-PCR of the TCR CDR3 relied on the HTBI primer set. TCRdb re-called the multiplex PCR reads with MiXCR, one entry per CDR3 protein. The repertoire holds 560,000 or so distinct CDR3 sequences, with around 42% as singletons. Sequencing was performed on peripheral blood or thyroid tissue (not recorded which). The receptors derive from a woman under 30 with Graves' hyperthyroidism.

The V and J genes are TRBV20-1 and TRBJ2-7, with D perhaps TRBD2 (6 bases). Trimming removed 3 bases at V and 9 bases at J, with 12 bases between. Germline V gene sequence: CDR1 DFQATT, CDR2 SNEGSKA (reference sequence). This CDR3 region has 11 residues. Here the CDR3 reads CSAREGGGQYF. DNA for the CDR3: TGCAGTGCTAGGGAGGGAGGCGGGCAGTACTTC.

This clonotype has ten or more counts. This chain uses TRBV25-1 with TRBJ2-7; 7 bases line up with TRBD2. The trim removed 3 bases at V and 6 bases at J, leaving 11 bases unmatched. CDR3 length: 15 residues. Germline V CDR1 and CDR2: MGHDK, SYGVNS. In DNA form, the CDR3 reads TGTGCCAGCAGTGAGGGGCTAGCGGCAGCTTTCGAGCAGTACTTC. This codes for CASSEGLAAAFEQYF.

This clonotype was counted at least ten times. V usage is TRBV10-3 and J usage is TRBJ1-1; TRBD1 might be the D (5 bases). CDR1 and CDR2 from the germline V gene are ENHRY and SYGVKD. The CDR3 spans 13 residues. V dropped 0 bases and J dropped 5 bases, with 7 bases sitting between them. The CDR3 coding sequence is TGTGCCATCAGTGAGTCCGGGGGGACTGAAGCTTTCTTT. This encodes CAISESGGTEAFF.

This clonotype has only a few counts. This chain uses TRBV6-5 with TRBJ1-6; TRBD1 is a possible D gene (5 bases). The V end lost 7 bases, the J end lost 3 bases, and 16 bases lay between the germline ends. The CDR3 spans 16 residues. CDR1 is MNHEY, CDR2 SVGAGI, per germline. CDR3 DNA: TGTGCCAGCAACGGACGACAGCCCGGCTATAATTCACCCCTCCACTTT. It translates to CASNGRQPGYNSPLHF.

The chain recombines TRBV7-9 with TRBJ1-2; the D gene is possibly TRBD1 (5 bases). CDR3 length: 15 residues. V gave up 6 bases and J gave up 4 bases, with 18 bases separating them. Germline CDR1 is SEHNR and CDR2 is FQNEAQ (reference sequence). The CDR3 nucleotides are TGTGCCAGCAGTCGGAAGACAGTGTCTCCCTATGGCTACACCTTC. The encoded protein is CASSRKTVSPYGYTF. Complete variable domain (other parts from reference TRBV7-9 and TRBJ1-2): DTGVSQNPRHKITKRGQNVTFRCDPISEHNRLYWYRQTLGQGPEFLTYFQNEAQLEKSRLLSDRFSAERPKGSFSTLEIQRTEQGDSAMYLCASSRKTVSPYGYTFGSGTRLTVV.

The genes are TRBV10-3 and TRBJ1-2, with a possible D match to TRBD1 (6 bases). V was shortened by 4 bases and J by 4 bases, with 13 bases between the two germline ends. The length of the CDR3 is 14 residues. Looked up from germline, CDR1 is ENHRY and CDR2 is SYGVKD. The CDR3 bases are TGTGCCATCAGTGCGAACAGGGAGCTCTATGGCTACACCTTC. It codes for CAISANRELYGYTF.

About this clonotype itself: Because it lacks the conserved phenylalanine or tryptophan at the end, this CDR3 is likely a read error. The DNA is left out, because the CDR3 cannot be placed on it with certainty; the CDR3 is given as TCRdb lists it. The chain is built from TRBV29-1 and TRBJ1-4; the table gives TRBD1 as D, unverified against the DNA. Germline assignment: CDR1 SQVTM and CDR2 ANQGSEA. The CDR3 comprises 10 residues, both ends counted. The CDR3 is CSANRDRGIY.

The chain uses TRBV4-1 and TRBJ2-7; TRBD2 matches at 7 bases. V shed 4 bases and J 5 bases; nucleotides not matched to a gene: 11. Per the germline V gene, CDR1 is MGHRA and CDR2 is YSYEKL. CDR3 length: 15 amino acids. CDR3 sequence: CASSPEAGTSNEQYF. CDR3 in DNA: TGCGCCAGCAGCCCTGAAGCGGGAACTTCCAACGAGCAGTACTTC.

With regard to this clonotype: No DNA is shown, since the ends of the CDR3 on it are uncertain; the CDR3 is the one TCRdb lists. This rearrangement joins TRBV20-1 to TRBJ2-7; TRBD2 reflects the table's D call only, with no check against the DNA. The germline V gene has CDR1 DFQATT and CDR2 SNEGSKA (reference sequence). The CDR3 is 12 amino acids in total, end residues counted. The CDR3 sequence is CCASSSGREQYF.

The sample holds one count of this clonotype. One base away lies a much larger clone, so this may be a sequencing read error. V is TRBV9 and J is TRBJ1-1; D perhaps matches TRBD1 (5 bases). Germline V gives CDR1 SGDLS, CDR2 YYNGEE. The CDR3 consists of 14 residues. V was pared by 7 bases and J by 7 bases, with 20 bases between. CDR3 in amino acids: CASSPRWGDGEAFF. DNA of the CDR3: TGTGCCAGCTCACCGAGGTGGGGGGATGGTGAAGCTTTCTTT.

The rearrangement links TRBV9 to TRBJ1-5; the D gene is possibly TRBD1 (6 bases). Germline lookup yields CDR1 SGDLS and CDR2 YYNGEE. V lost 3 bases and J lost 9, with 13 bases in between. CDR3 length: 13 amino acids. DNA of the CDR3: TGTGCCAGCAGCGGGGGGCCGAGATCGCCCCAGCATTTT. It encodes CASSGGPRSPQHF.

CDR3 amino acids: CSVVSRNTEAFF. CDR3 DNA: TGCAGCGTTGTAAGCAGGAACACTGAAGCTTTCTTT. The genes are TRBV29-1 and TRBJ1-1; D is ambiguous. Trimming took off 4 bases at V and 1 base at J, with 7 bases between the two ends. CDR1 is SQVTM, CDR2 ANQGSEA, per germline. There are 12 residues in the CDR3.

V is TRBV24-1 and J is TRBJ2-5; 10 bases fit TRBD1. Looked up from germline, CDR1 is KGHDR and CDR2 is SFDVKD. There are 14 residues in the CDR3. V shed 9 bases and J 4 bases; nucleotides not matched to a gene: 7. The CDR3 nucleotides are TGTGCCACCCCTCCTAGGACAGGGGGAGAGACCCAGTACTTC. This translates into CATPPRTGGETQYF.

As for this clonotype: This is likely a read error, given that the CDR3 carries no conserved phenylalanine or tryptophan at its end. The genes are TRBV20-1 and TRBJ2-7; TRBD1 might be the D (7 bases). There are 14 residues in the CDR3. The germline V gene has CDR1 DFQATT and CDR2 SNEGSKA (reference sequence). Trimming left V 6 bases short and J 0 bases short, with 15 bases between. The CDR3 is CSARRDRISYEQYS. CDR3 DNA sequence: TGCAGTGCGCGGCGGGACAGAATCTCCTACGAGCAGTACTCC.

This clonotype came up a few times. The chain links TRBV2 to TRBJ1-3, with D uncertain. The CDR3 covers 17 residues. Germline loops: CDR1 SNHLY, CDR2 FYNNEI. Trimming cost V 7 bases and J 4 bases, with 23 bases left between them. The chain's CDR3 is CASMGFKGQGSGNTIYF. In DNA, the CDR3 is TGTGCCAGCATGGGATTTAAGGGCCAAGGTTCGGGAAACACCATATATTTT.